This entry lists 23 T cell receptor beta chains sequenced from one sample in a study of cytotoxic CD8 clonotypes in ibrutinib-treated CLL. Produced via immunoSEQ multiplex PCR; TCRdb's table is partial and in-frame only. The table has fewer than 400,000 clones, around 66% seen once. The starting material was PBMCs, obtained after 36 months of ibrutinib treatment. The receptors derive from a human donor with chronic lymphocytic leukemia.

This clone was seen a few times. V is TRBV20-1 and J is TRBJ2-5; D remains ambiguous. CDR1 and CDR2 (germline): DFQATT, SNEGSKA (reference sequence). The CDR3 length is 11 residues. Trimming took off 5 bases at V and 1 base at J, with 5 bases between the two ends. CDR3: CSALIQETQYF. Written as DNA, the CDR3 is TGCAGTGCTTTGATCCAAGAGACCCAGTACTTC.

The chain has TRBV5-3 and TRBJ1-2, with D possibly matching TRBD1 (6 bases). TRBV5-3 qualifies as an ORF whose function is uncertain. CDR3 size: 18 residues. With 6 bases removed from V and 3 bases from J, the gap between germline ends came to 27 bases. The CDR3 here is CARTPITLEGGRDYGYTF. CDR3 DNA sequence: TGTGCCAGAACCCCGATAACGTTAGAGGGGGGCCGAGACTATGGCTACACCTTC.

The gene calls are TRBV7-2 and TRBJ2-3, with 15 bases aligning to TRBD2. Trimming at V came to 3 bases and at J to 4 bases, leaving 2 bases not matched to a gene. The CDR3 runs to 16 residues. The germline CDR1 and CDR2 sequences are SGHTA and FQGNSA. CDR3 coding DNA: TGTGCCAGCAGCTTCCGGACTAGCGGGGGGGCAGATACGCAGTATTTT. Translated, it gives CASSFRTSGGADTQYF.

The V gene is TRBV27, the J gene TRBJ2-5, with 8 bases that match TRBD2. CDR3 length: 16 amino acids. The V and J ends lost 1 base and 5 bases, in that order; junction bases with no gene match: 9. From germline, CDR1 is MNHEY and CDR2 SMNVEV (reference sequence). The CDR3 reads CASSLLSGGPRETQYF. The CDR3 DNA follows: TGTGCCAGCAGTTTATTGTCGGGAGGGCCCCGGGAGACCCAGTACTTC.

This clone was detected only a few times. CDR3 region: CASRAPGGNYGYTF. For the CDR3, the DNA is TGTGCCAGCAGGGCCCCGGGGGGAAACTATGGCTACACCTTC. This sequence joins TRBV2 and TRBJ1-2; maybe TRBD1 (5 bases). The CDR3 sequence is 14 residues long. V was cut by 6 bases and J by 2 bases, with 13 bases left in between. Germline CDR1 SNHLY, CDR2 FYNNEI.

This clone was picked up a small number of times. The chain uses TRBV27 and TRBJ2-1; D perhaps matches TRBD2 (6 bases). Trimming shortened V by 6 bases and J by 6 bases, and 18 bases separated the two germline ends. This CDR3 spans 15 amino acids. The germline V gene has CDR1 MNHEY and CDR2 SMNVEV (reference sequence). As DNA, the CDR3 is TGTGCCAGCAGCCAAGTAGCGGTTCGCTCCAATGAGCAGTTCTTC. Translated, it gives CASSQVAVRSNEQFF.

V usage is TRBV2 and J usage is TRBJ1-2; 7 nucleotides match TRBD1. Germline V lookup: CDR1 SNHLY, CDR2 FYNNEI. V shed 8 bases, J shed 3 bases, and the junction held 3 bases outside the gene matches. The CDR3 sequence is 12 residues long. The CDR3 DNA follows: TGTGCCAGCGGGACAGTAGACTATGGCTACACCTTC. It translates to CASGTVDYGYTF.

This rearrangement joins TRBV9 to TRBJ1-3; perhaps TRBD1 as D (5 bases). V dropped 0 bases and J dropped 4 bases, with 20 bases sitting between them. Germline CDR1 reads SGDLS; CDR2 reads YYNGEE. CDR3 length: 18 residues. The CDR3 sequence is CASSVGPGGGSGGNTIYF. In DNA form, the CDR3 reads TGTGCCAGCAGCGTAGGACCCGGGGGAGGGTCAGGCGGAAACACCATATATTTT.

This clone has only one observation. The V call is TRBV4-1, the J call TRBJ2-1, with TRBD2 identical over 13 bases. J gave up 3 bases and V 4 bases, and 9 bases lay outside the gene matches. This CDR3 has 18 amino acids. Per germline, CDR1 MGHRA and CDR2 YSYEKL. CDR3 sequence: CASSPGLAGELNYNEQFF. The CDR3 DNA is TGCGCCAGCAGCCCCGGACTAGCGGGGGAACTAAACTACAATGAGCAGTTCTTC.

The chain combines TRBV10-3 with TRBJ2-7; perhaps TRBD1 as D (5 bases). CDR3 length equals 17 residues. Germline-derived CDR1 and CDR2 are ENHRY and SYGVKD. V lost 3 bases and J lost 0, with 18 bases in between. The CDR3 nucleotides read TGTGCCATCAGTGAAGTCCCCGGACATACGAGCTCCTACGAGCAGTACTTC. It specifies CAISEVPGHTSSYEQYF.

This clone showed up just a few times. The V and J genes are TRBV11-2 and TRBJ2-5, with TRBD2 identical over 11 bases. The CDR3 spans 16 residues. J gave up 5 bases and V 5 bases, and 10 bases lay outside the gene matches. Germline-derived CDR1 and CDR2 are SGHAT and FQNNGV. Written as DNA, the CDR3 is TGTGCCAGCAGCCCGCCGGTACTAGCGGGAGTGGAGACCCAGTACTTC. Translation: CASSPPVLAGVETQYF.

This clone was observed a few times. This chain uses TRBV15 with TRBJ1-5; D remains ambiguous. Trimming cost V 0 bases and J 1 base, with 7 bases left between them. CDR1 is LNHNV and CDR2 is YYDKDF in the germline V gene (reference sequence). The CDR3 contains 15 residues. CDR3 coding DNA: TGTGCCACCAGCAGAGAGGGCAGGAGCAATCAGCCCCAGCATTTT. Its translation is CATSREGRSNQPQHF.

This clone has only a few counts. The V and J genes are TRBV27 and TRBJ2-7; TRBD2 agrees at 7 bases. Germline lookup yields CDR1 MNHEY and CDR2 SMNVEV (reference sequence). The CDR3 sequence is 14 residues long. The trim removed 5 bases at V and 4 bases at J, leaving 8 bases unmatched. The CDR3 coding sequence is TGTGCCAGCAGTCCCATAGCGGGTCCGTACGAGCAGTACTTC. It specifies CASSPIAGPYEQYF.

The rearrangement joins TRBV5-5 to TRBJ2-7; D is unclear. The length of the CDR3 is 14 residues. Germline V lookup: CDR1 SGHKS, CDR2 YYEKEE (reference sequence). Trimming left V 0 bases short and J 2 bases short, with 9 bases between. The CDR3 is CASSLAGRTYEQYF. CDR3 bases: TGTGCCAGCAGCTTGGCCGGCAGAACCTACGAGCAGTACTTC.

The chain joins TRBV6-1 to TRBJ1-2; D perhaps matches TRBD1 (5 bases). This CDR3 spans 13 amino acids. Trimming stripped 5 bases from V and 3 bases from J, with 10 bases between. The germline V gene has CDR1 MNHNS and CDR2 SASEGT. CDR3 DNA sequence: TGTGCCAGCAGTAGGGGCTTGGACTATGGCTACACCTTC. This codes for CASSRGLDYGYTF.

V is TRBV5-1 and J is TRBJ1-2, with a tentative D call TRBD1 (5 bases). Germline CDR1 is SGHRS and CDR2 is YFSETQ. This CDR3 has 15 amino acids. V lost 1 base and J lost 2, with 12 bases in between. The CDR3 here is CASSLSPGPNYGYTF. DNA for the CDR3: TGCGCCAGCAGCTTGTCCCCGGGACCCAACTATGGCTACACCTTC.

The chain carries TRBV28 and TRBJ2-3; the D gene is possibly TRBD2 (5 bases). The CDR3 consists of 15 residues. Germline V gene lookup returns CDR1 MDHEN and CDR2 SYDVKM. The V and J ends lost 6 bases and 4 bases respectively, with 17 bases between them. CDR3 residues: CASSPRLAGADTQYF. The CDR3 DNA reads as TGTGCCAGCAGCCCGCGGCTAGCTGGTGCAGATACGCAGTATTTT.

The chain is built from TRBV4-3 and TRBJ2-5; D possibly corresponds to TRBD2 (5 bases). This CDR3 region has 14 residues. Trimming took 1 base from V and 4 from J, leaving 10 bases between them. The germline CDR1 and CDR2 sequences are LGHNA and YSLEER. The CDR3 sequence: CASSQGRSPETQYF. CDR3 sequence (DNA): TGCGCCAGCAGCCAAGGGAGGTCCCCAGAGACCCAGTACTTC.

This chain connects TRBV19 to TRBJ1-2, with no clear D. Germline loops: CDR1 LNHDA, CDR2 SQIVND (reference sequence). V was cut by 1 base and J by 2 bases, with 8 bases left in between. The CDR3 has 14 residues. The CDR3, as DNA: TGTGCCAGTAGTATAGCGTTGCAGAACTATGGCTACACCTTC. This translates into CASSIALQNYGYTF.

The chain is built from TRBV6-1 and TRBJ1-1; D is uncertain. Germline loops: CDR1 MNHNS, CDR2 SASEGT. This CDR3 spans 11 amino acids. The ends were cut back, 5 bases at V and 11 bases at J, with 12 bases in the middle. The DNA of the CDR3 is TGTGCCAGCAGTCCCCTTGGGTCGGCTTTCTTT. This gives the protein CASSPLGSAFF.

CDR3 bases: TGTGCCACCAGCAGAGGACAGGGGGACGGTGGCACAGATACGCAGTATTTT. Amino acid sequence: CATSRGQGDGGTDTQYF. This sequence joins TRBV15 and TRBJ2-3, with TRBD1 matching over 9 bases. Trimming at V came to 1 base and at J to 1 base, leaving 6 bases not matched to a gene. CDR1 and CDR2 (germline): LNHNV, YYDKDF (reference sequence). CDR3 length: 17 residues.

The V call is TRBV7-6, the J call TRBJ2-5; 7 bases match TRBD2. The J segment lost 2 bases and the V segment lost 1 base, leaving 4 bases of the junction unmatched. This CDR3 is built from 15 residues. CDR1 SGHVS and CDR2 FNYEAQ come from the germline V gene. The CDR3 loop is CASSLEAGPQETQYF. For the CDR3, the DNA is TGTGCCAGCAGCTTAGAAGCGGGACCTCAAGAGACCCAGTACTTC.

V and J are TRBV18 and TRBJ1-1; D is ambiguous. Germline V gene lookup returns CDR1 KGHSH and CDR2 LQKENI. CDR3 length: 13 amino acids. The germline V and J ends were trimmed by 3 bases and 4 bases, with 9 bases remaining between them. The CDR3, as DNA: TGTGCCAGCTCACCGCAGGCTCCCACTGAAGCTTTCTTT. As protein: CASSPQAPTEAFF.